This entry describes one T cell receptor (beta chain). The PCR contained 60 Vbeta and 13 Jbeta primers. Only in-frame clones appear in the TCRdb table, and some are missing; sequencing was by immunoSEQ multiplex PCR. Its table records 65,000 to 95,000 clones. The sample is drawn from a study of cytomegalovirus exposure and HLA in healthy donors. Germline assignment: CDR1 SNHLY and CDR2 FYNNEI. Between the trimmed V and J ends, which lost 8 bases and 12 bases, there was a span of 14 bases. This CDR3 has 11 amino acids. V and J are TRBV2 and TRBJ2-1, with a weak D call TRBD2 (5 bases). Sequences were obtained from PBMCs. The clonotype was recovered from a woman between 55 and 75 years old in good health and CMV-seronegative. CDR3 protein: CASVQSGRQFF. For the CDR3, the DNA is TGTGCCAGCGTCCAGAGCGGTAGGCAGTTCTTC.